Below, 18 T cell receptor beta chains from the same sample are listed, as sequenced in a study of response to subunit inactivated influenza vaccine. One entry per CDR3 protein results from TCRdb running MiXCR on the RT-PCR reads. The sample lists 800,000 or so distinct CDR3 sequences, approximately 22% occurring once. The material sequenced was PBMCs from blood, taken about 5 days after vaccination. The receptors stem from a man aged 50-60 years who received an inactivated influenza vaccine.

This chain joins TRBV5-1 and TRBJ1-6; the D gene is possibly TRBD1 (5 bases). Germline V gene sequence: CDR1 SGHRS, CDR2 YFSETQ. The CDR3 has 16 amino acids. Trimming shortened V by 0 bases and J by 8 bases, and 15 bases separated the two germline ends. CDR3: CASSLAGGGIDSPLHF. DNA for the CDR3: TGCGCCAGCAGCTTGGCGGGGGGAGGTATCGATTCACCCCTCCACTTT.

This chain joins TRBV20-1 and TRBJ2-3, with TRBD2 as a possible D gene (5 bases). V was pared by 3 bases and J by 2 bases, with 9 bases between. Per the germline V gene, CDR1 is DFQATT and CDR2 is SNEGSKA (reference sequence). This CDR3 region has 13 residues. CDR3 coding DNA: TGCAGTGCTAGGCGGGCCAACACAGATACGCAGTATTTT. It yields the protein CSARRANTDTQYF.

This clonotype was seen many times. The rearrangement joins TRBV12-3 or TRBV12-4 to TRBJ2-5; TRBD2 aligns across 9 bases. This CDR3 spans 14 amino acids. V trimming: 2 bases; J trimming: 4 bases; junction bases outside the gene matches: 2. The CDR3 nucleotides are TGTGCCAGCAGTTTAACTAGCGGGCCAGAGACCCAGTACTTC. Translated: CASSLTSGPETQYF.

The chain employs TRBV21-1 and TRBJ2-3; TRBD1, the table's D call, was not compared with the DNA. TRBV21-1 is a pseudogene. The CDR3 has 14 residues. The CDR3 DNA sequence: TGTGCCAGCACTGACGGACAGGGCGCAGATACGCAGTATTTT. It specifies CASTDGQGADTQYF.

Ten or more counts support this clonotype. The rearrangement links TRBV28 to TRBJ1-2; no firm D call. CDR3 length equals 13 residues. V lost 6 bases to trimming and J lost 4 bases, with 12 bases between them. Germline CDR1 and CDR2: MDHEN and SYDVKM. CDR3 amino acids: CASRLGGSYGYTF. CDR3 nucleotides: TGTGCCAGCAGATTGGGAGGGTCCTATGGCTACACCTTC.

CDR3 sequence: CSVGGGRDGYTF. The CDR3, as DNA: TGCAGCGTTGGCGGGGGAAGGGATGGCTACACCTTC. The rearrangement uses TRBV29-1 and TRBJ1-2; weak D call: TRBD1 (5 bases). Per the germline V gene, CDR1 is SQVTM and CDR2 is ANQGSEA. The CDR3 consists of 12 residues. V gave up 4 bases and J gave up 6 bases, with 12 bases separating them. Complete variable domain (other parts from reference TRBV29-1 and TRBJ1-2): SAVISQKPSRDICQRGTSLTIQCQVDSQVTMMFWYRQQPGQSLTLIATANQGSEATYESGFVIDKFPISRPNLTFSTLTVSNMSPEDSSIYLCSVGGGRDGYTFGSGTRLTVV.

At least ten counts were recorded for this clonotype. The junction shows a germline mismatch at one end, possibly a read error. The CDR3 loop is CASSQGGGSGNTIYF. CDR3 nucleotide sequence: TGTGCCAGCAGCCAAGGTGGAGGGTCCGGAAACACCATATATTTT. The rearrangement uses TRBV4-3 and TRBJ1-3; no firm D call. Germline V gene data show CDR1 as LGHNA and CDR2 as YSLEER. This CDR3 region has 15 residues.

This clonotype was seen a few times. V is TRBV7-6 and J is TRBJ2-2; D uncertain. Germline values: CDR1 SGHVS, CDR2 FNYEAQ. V was shortened by 3 bases and J by 0 bases, with 14 bases between the two germline ends. This CDR3 is built from 17 residues. The CDR3 here is CASSFGVDRPNTGELFF. The CDR3 DNA sequence: TGTGCCAGCAGCTTTGGCGTCGATCGGCCGAACACCGGGGAGCTGTTTTTT.

The chain employs TRBV24-1 and TRBJ2-1, with 9 bases lining up with TRBD2. Germline V CDR1 and CDR2: KGHDR, SFDVKD. The CDR3 is made up of 15 amino acids. The trim removed 5 bases at V and 5 bases at J, leaving 6 bases unmatched. The CDR3 bases are TGTGCCACCAGTGCTGGACTAGCGTCTAACAATGAGCAGTTCTTC. Amino acids: CATSAGLASNNEQFF.

This clonotype has just a few counts. The chain joins TRBV6-1 to TRBJ2-3, with D possibly matching TRBD1 (6 bases). V was pared by 7 bases and J by 1 base, with 9 bases between. Germline CDR1 MNHNS, CDR2 SASEGT. The CDR3 runs 13 residues. CDR3 sequence: CASTHRGTDTQYF. The CDR3 coding sequence is TGTGCCAGCACCCACAGGGGCACAGATACGCAGTATTTT.

The V call is TRBV5-1, the J call TRBJ1-1, with 9 bases fitting TRBD1. The germline V gene has CDR1 SGHRS and CDR2 YFSETQ. The V and J ends lost 4 bases and 3 bases, in that order; junction bases with no gene match: 10. This CDR3 comprises 16 residues. The CDR3 sequence is CASSHGTGRVDTEAFF. Written as DNA, the CDR3 is TGCGCCAGCAGCCACGGGACAGGGAGAGTTGACACTGAAGCTTTCTTT.

J is TRBJ2-3 and V is TRBV20-1; D perhaps matches TRBD1 (6 bases). V was shortened by 0 bases and J by 3 bases, with 13 bases between the two germline ends. CDR3 length: 15 amino acids. CDR1 is DFQATT, CDR2 SNEGSKA, per germline (reference sequence). The chain's CDR3 is CSARDRYRVTDTQYF. The CDR3 nucleotides read TGCAGTGCTAGAGATCGGTACAGGGTGACAGATACGCAGTATTTT.

This clonotype has only a few counts. This chain links TRBV12-3 or TRBV12-4 with TRBJ2-2; 11 nucleotides agree with TRBD2. The CDR3 is 15 amino acids. V trimming: 5 bases; J trimming: 7 bases; junction bases outside the gene matches: 6. The CDR3 sequence: CASSTSGSSIGELFF. The CDR3 DNA sequence: TGTGCCAGCAGTACTAGCGGGAGTAGTATCGGGGAGCTGTTTTTT.

The chain uses TRBV28 and TRBJ1-6; the D is unclear. Germline V gene lookup returns CDR1 MDHEN and CDR2 SYDVKM. Trimming shortened V by 6 bases and J by 5 bases, and 8 bases separated the two germline ends. This CDR3 comprises 13 residues. This chain's CDR3 is CASRLRDNSPLHF. DNA for the CDR3: TGTGCCAGCAGGCTTAGGGATAATTCACCCCTCCACTTT.

This chain uses TRBV24-1 with TRBJ1-1; 10 bases line up with TRBD1. This CDR3 spans 14 amino acids. CDR1 and CDR2 from the germline V gene are KGHDR and SFDVKD. V dropped 4 bases and J dropped 9; count of bases not matched to a gene: 7. The CDR3 loop is CATSDPGTGAKAFF. CDR3 bases: TGTGCCACCAGTGACCCTGGGACAGGGGCGAAAGCTTTCTTT.

This clonotype was observed many times. This rearrangement joins TRBV18 to TRBJ2-5; D not certain. The CDR3 is 14 residues long. V lost 0 bases to trimming and J lost 4 bases, with 9 bases between them. CDR1 KGHSH and CDR2 LQKENI come from the germline V gene. Here the CDR3 reads CASSPPISRETQYF. CDR3 nucleotide sequence: TGTGCCAGCTCACCACCGATTAGCCGAGAGACCCAGTACTTC.

This clonotype was found a few times. J is TRBJ2-1 and V is TRBV10-3; TRBD2 matches at 11 bases. CDR1 is ENHRY and CDR2 is SYGVKD in the germline V gene. CDR3 length: 15 residues. V was pared by 6 bases and J by 4 bases, with 5 bases of the junction left unmatched. CDR3 bases: TGTGCCATCAGCTCGGGACTAGCGGATTACAATGAGCAGTTCTTC. Translated: CAISSGLADYNEQFF.

The sample holds a few counts of this clonotype. The V and J genes are TRBV28 and TRBJ1-5; D gene unclear. This CDR3 region has 12 residues. The V gene's germline CDR1 is MDHEN and CDR2 SYDVKM. V lost 5 bases, J lost 5 bases, and 7 bases lay in between. CDR3 in amino acids: CASSPRYQPQHF. The CDR3 DNA reads as TGTGCCAGCAGTCCCAGATATCAGCCCCAGCATTTT.